This T cell receptor beta chain appears in the sequencing data of a study of blood T cell repertoires in COVID-19. Study-level background: Samples came from the United States, Italy and Spain, spanning acute and convalescent COVID-19. The analysed material was cDNA or gDNA that came from T cells, B-cell-depleted T cells, or PBMCs.

In the source study's methods: It was from reference gene primer amplification that nucleated cell counts were estimated. Only in-frame clones appear in the TCRdb table, and some are missing; sequencing was by immunoSEQ multiplex PCR. The D gene and trimming were derived from the DNA, and the V and J assignments and clone size from that table. The repertoire has some 460,000 clones, roughly 89% of them found once; the top ten carry more than 4%. The J segment lost 1 base and the V segment lost 6 bases, leaving 8 bases of the junction unmatched. CDR1 and CDR2 (germline): SGHVS, FQNEAQ. The CDR3 loop spans 15 amino acids.

The receptor was derived from a woman between 25 and 40 years old with acute or convalescent COVID-19. V usage is TRBV7-8 and J usage is TRBJ2-5; 7 nucleotides align to TRBD1. Input material: peripheral blood. This CDR3 is CASRPFRTGQETQYF. As DNA, the CDR3 is TGTGCCAGCAGACCCTTTCGGACAGGCCAAGAGACCCAGTACTTC.